This T cell receptor (beta chain) is from a study of OX40 agonist ivuxolimab in advanced cancers. Study in general: The group had a mean age of 60 years, ranged from 23 to 79, and was approximately 81% male. General study findings and limits: Antigen specificity of clonally expanded peripheral T cells was not established.

This CDR3 is 15 amino acids long. Germline values: CDR1 SGHNT, CDR2 YYREEE (reference sequence). V shed 4 bases and J shed 0 bases, with 11 bases lying between them. Measured with immunoSEQ multiplex PCR; TCRdb has only the in-frame clones, and not every one. Of about 22,000 clones detected, roughly 84% appear once; the ten largest clones hold roughly 32%. About this clone itself: Its antigen remains unknown.

Autoimmune disease history or systemic immunosuppression led to patient exclusion. The chain uses TRBV5-4 and TRBJ2-1; D perhaps matches TRBD2 (5 bases). The sequencing here drew on CD4+ or CD8+ T cells sorted from blood, taken in a trial of the OX40 agonist ivuxolimab. The receptor was isolated from an adult with an advanced solid tumor such as melanoma, head and neck, liver or kidney cancer. The CDR3 nucleotides are TGTGCCAGCAGCCGAAAAGGGAGCTCCTACAATGAGCAGTTCTTC. Translating it yields CASSRKGSSYNEQFF.